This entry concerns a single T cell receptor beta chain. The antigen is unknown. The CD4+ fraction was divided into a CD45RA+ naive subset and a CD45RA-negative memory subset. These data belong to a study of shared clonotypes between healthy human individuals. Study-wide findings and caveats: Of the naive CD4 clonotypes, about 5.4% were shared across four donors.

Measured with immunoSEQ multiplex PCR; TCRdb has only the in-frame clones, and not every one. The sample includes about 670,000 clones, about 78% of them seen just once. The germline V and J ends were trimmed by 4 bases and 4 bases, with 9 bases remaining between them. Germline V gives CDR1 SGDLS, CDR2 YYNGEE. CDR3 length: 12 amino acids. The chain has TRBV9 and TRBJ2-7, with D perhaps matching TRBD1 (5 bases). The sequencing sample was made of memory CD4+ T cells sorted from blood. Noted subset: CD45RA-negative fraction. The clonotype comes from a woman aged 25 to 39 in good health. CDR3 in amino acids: CASSRQNYEQYF. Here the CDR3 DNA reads TGTGCCAGCAGCAGACAGAATTACGAGCAGTACTTC.